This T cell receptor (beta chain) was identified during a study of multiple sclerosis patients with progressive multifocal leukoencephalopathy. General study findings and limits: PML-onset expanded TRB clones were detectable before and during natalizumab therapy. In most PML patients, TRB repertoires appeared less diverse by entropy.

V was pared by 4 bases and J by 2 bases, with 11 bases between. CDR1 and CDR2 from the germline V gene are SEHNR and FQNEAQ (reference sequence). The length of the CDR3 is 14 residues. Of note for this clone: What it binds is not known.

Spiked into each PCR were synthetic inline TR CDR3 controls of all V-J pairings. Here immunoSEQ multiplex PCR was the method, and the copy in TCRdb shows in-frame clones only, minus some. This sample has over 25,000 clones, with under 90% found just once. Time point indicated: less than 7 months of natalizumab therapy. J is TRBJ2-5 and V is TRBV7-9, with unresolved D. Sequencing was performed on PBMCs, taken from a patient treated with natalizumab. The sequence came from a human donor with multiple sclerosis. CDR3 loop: CASSSLTGQETQYF. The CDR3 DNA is TGTGCCAGCAGCTCCCTGACCGGGCAAGAGACCCAGTACTTC.